A few counts support the clone carrying this TCR beta chain. Its target is unknown. The data derive from a study of T-cell reconstitution after alpha-beta-depleted transplantation in children. Study-level points and caveats: At the one-year point after transplant, T-cell counts and TCRbeta diversity were found to come mostly from T cells that had been newly produced.

It was with unique molecular identifiers that the TCRbeta library was prepared. TCRdb independently ran MiXCR on the PCR reads; one entry per CDR3 protein. This sample has roughly 670,000 distinct CDR3 sequences, with about 12% found just once. The TCR sequence derives from a girl aged 2 to 10 with congenital amegakaryocytic thrombocytopenia, due to receive a stem cell transplant. The sequences come from PBMCs, collected before TCRalphabeta/CD19-depleted stem cell transplant.

In DNA, the CDR3 is TGCGCCAGCAGTGATGGGTCGGGACGATCCTACGAGCAGTACTTC. Protein sequence: CASSDGSGRSYEQYF. V usage is TRBV10-1 and J usage is TRBJ2-7; D may match TRBD1 or TRBD2 (5 bases each). Trimming cost V 3 bases and J 1 base, with 13 bases left between them. CDR3 length: 15 residues. The germline V gene has CDR1 WNHNN and CDR2 SYGVQD (reference sequence).